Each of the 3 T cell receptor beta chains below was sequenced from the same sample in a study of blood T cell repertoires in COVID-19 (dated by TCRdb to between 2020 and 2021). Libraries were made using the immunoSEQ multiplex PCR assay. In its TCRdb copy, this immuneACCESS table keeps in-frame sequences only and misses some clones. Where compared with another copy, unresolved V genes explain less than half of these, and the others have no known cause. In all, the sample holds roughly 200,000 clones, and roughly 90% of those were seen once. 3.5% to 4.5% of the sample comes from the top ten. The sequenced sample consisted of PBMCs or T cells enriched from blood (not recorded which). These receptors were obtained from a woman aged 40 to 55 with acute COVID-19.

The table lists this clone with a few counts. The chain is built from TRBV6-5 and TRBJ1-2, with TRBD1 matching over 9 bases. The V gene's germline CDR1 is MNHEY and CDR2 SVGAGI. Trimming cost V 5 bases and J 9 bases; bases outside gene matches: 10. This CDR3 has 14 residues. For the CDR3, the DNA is TGTGCCAGCAGTAACCAGGACAGGGGCCACAGCTACACCTTC. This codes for CASSNQDRGHSYTF.

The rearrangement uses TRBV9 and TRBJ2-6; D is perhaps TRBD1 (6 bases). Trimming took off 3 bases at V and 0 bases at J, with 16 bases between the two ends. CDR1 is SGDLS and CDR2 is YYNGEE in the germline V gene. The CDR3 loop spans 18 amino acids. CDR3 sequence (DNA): TGTGCCAGCAGCGGAAAACAGGGTAGGGGCTCTGGGGCCAACGTCCTGACTTTC. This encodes CASSGKQGRGSGANVLTF.

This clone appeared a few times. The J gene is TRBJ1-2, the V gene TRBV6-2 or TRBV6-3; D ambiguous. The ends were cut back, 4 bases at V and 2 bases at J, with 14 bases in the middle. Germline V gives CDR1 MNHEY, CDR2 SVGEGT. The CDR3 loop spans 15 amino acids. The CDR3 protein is CASSSSGVLNYGYTF. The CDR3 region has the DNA TGTGCCAGCAGTTCATCCGGGGTTCTGAACTATGGCTACACCTTC.